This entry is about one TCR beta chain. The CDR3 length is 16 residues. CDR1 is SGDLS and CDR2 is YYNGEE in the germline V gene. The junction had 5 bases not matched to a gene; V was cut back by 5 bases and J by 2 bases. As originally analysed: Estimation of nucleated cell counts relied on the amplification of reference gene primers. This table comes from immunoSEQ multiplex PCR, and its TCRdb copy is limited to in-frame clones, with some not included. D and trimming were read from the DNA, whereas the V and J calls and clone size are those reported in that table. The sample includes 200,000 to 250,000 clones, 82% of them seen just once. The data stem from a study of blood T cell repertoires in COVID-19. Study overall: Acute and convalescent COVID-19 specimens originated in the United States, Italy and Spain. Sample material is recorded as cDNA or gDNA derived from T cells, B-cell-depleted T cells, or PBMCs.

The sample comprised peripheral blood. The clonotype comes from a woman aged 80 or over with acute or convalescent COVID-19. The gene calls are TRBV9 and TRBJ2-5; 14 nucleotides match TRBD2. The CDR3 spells CASSLGTSGGQETQYF. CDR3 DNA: TGTGCCAGCAGTCTGGGGACTAGCGGGGGACAAGAGACCCAGTACTTC.